A selection of T cell receptor beta chains follows, all from one sample in a study of blood T cell repertoires in COVID-19. Clones were read by immunoSEQ multiplex PCR, and TCRdb kept only the in-frame ones, dropping some. This sample yields about 120,000 clones, of which about 83% are seen a single time; approximately 3.9% belongs to the top ten. Sequencing used PBMCs or T cells enriched from blood (not recorded which). The source of these receptors is a woman aged 25 to 39 who had recovered from COVID-19. Both conserved end residues are part of each CDR3. Each record gives: V gene, clone size, CDR3 length, D gene, J gene, CDR3 DNA, CDR3 protein. The D gene is left open where the match is weak. Some rows mark clone size as missing; the rest say once, few, many or name a class of expanded clone.

TRBV18	.	13	.	TRBJ1-6	TGTGCCAGCTCACCCGAGGGTTGGACACCCCTCCACTTT	CASSPEGWTPLHF
TRBV7-2	.	15	TRBD1	TRBJ1-6	TGTGCCAGCAGAGTGGACAGGGGGTTCAATTCACCCCTCCACTTT	CASRVDRGFNSPLHF
TRBV11-2	.	15	.	TRBJ1-1	TGTGCCAGCAGCTCACACCACCAGGAAACCACTGAAGCTTTCTTT	CASSSHHQETTEAFF
TRBV19	.	18	.	TRBJ1-5	TGTGCCAGTAGTCCGACGACAGGTAGATCTTATAGCAATCAGCCCCAGCATTTT	CASSPTTGRSYSNQPQHF
TRBV11-1	.	14	.	TRBJ2-7	TGTGCCAGCAGTCGGCCTACTAGCTCCTACGAGCAGTACTTC	CASSRPTSSYEQYF
TRBV29-1	.	15	TRBD2	TRBJ2-3	TGCAGCGTTTCCGGGACTAGCGGGTATACAGATACGCAGTATTTT	CSVSGTSGYTDTQYF
TRBV7-9	.	12	.	TRBJ1-2	TGTGCCAGCAGCTCGGACAGTTTTGGCTACACCTTC	CASSSDSFGYTF
TRBV19	.	14	.	TRBJ2-1	TGTGCCAGTAGTACTAGTCGGTCCTACAATGAGCAGTTCTTC	CASSTSRSYNEQFF
TRBV7-8	.	15	.	TRBJ1-6	TGTGCCAGCAGCCAAAGCGGGGGCGGCCGTTCACCCCTCCACTTT	CASSQSGGGRSPLHF
TRBV18	.	14	.	TRBJ1-1	TGTGCCAGCTCACCGGTCAGGATGAACACTGAAGCTTTCTTT	CASSPVRMNTEAFF
TRBV19	.	16	TRBD2	TRBJ2-1	TGTGCCAGTAGTATAGATCTAGCGGGAGGCTCCAATGAGCAGTTCTTC	CASSIDLAGGSNEQFF
TRBV7-9	.	11	.	TRBJ1-2	TGTGCCAGCAGCTTACGGGGACAAAACCACTTC	CASSLRGQNHF
TRBV28	many	15	TRBD2	TRBJ2-3	TGTGCCAGCAGTTTAGCGGGAGGGCCGACAGATACGCAGTATTTT	CASSLAGGPTDTQYF
TRBV5-1	.	16	TRBD2	TRBJ2-1	TGCGCCAGCAGCTACGCATATGGACTAGCCTTGGATGAGCAGTTCTTC	CASSYAYGLALDEQFF
TRBV7-9	.	14	.	TRBJ2-3	TGTGCCAGCAGCTTAAGGGGGACCACAGATACGCAGTATTTT	CASSLRGTTDTQYF
TRBV28	.	21	TRBD2	TRBJ2-7	TGTGCCAGCAGTGCCTTCTATAGACGTTACTTAGCGGGAGGGCTTGGTGATGAGCAGTACTTC	CASSAFYRRYLAGGLGDEQYF
TRBV7-2	.	15	.	TRBJ2-7	TGTGCCAGCAGCTCCCGGGGGGCGGATACCTACGAGCAGTACTTC	CASSSRGADTYEQYF
TRBV9	.	15	TRBD2	TRBJ2-1	TGTGCCAGCAGCGCAGCGGGAGGGTCCTACAATGAGCAGTTCTTC	CASSAAGGSYNEQFF
TRBV5-4	.	11	.	TRBJ2-3	TGTGCCAGCAGCTTCAAAGATACGCAGTATTTT	CASSFKDTQYF
TRBV21-1	.	17	.	TRBJ2-7	TGTGCCAGCAGCAAAGGGGGACCGGGACAGGGGGCTGACGAGCAGTACTTC	CASSKGGPGQGADEQYF
TRBV2	.	15	.	TRBJ1-2	TGTGCCAGCAGTGGAAAAGAATTTTCCTACCATGGCTACACCTTC	CASSGKEFSYHGYTF
TRBV5-6	few	17	.	TRBJ1-2	TGTGCCAGCAGCTCGACCCTATCGTGGGGCCTTAACTATGGCTACACCTTC	CASSSTLSWGLNYGYTF
TRBV7-6	.	13	.	TRBJ2-1	TGTGCCAGCAGCTTAGACGGTTATAATGAGCAGTTCTTC	CASSLDGYNEQFF
TRBV5-5	.	14	TRBD2	TRBJ2-3	TGTGCCAGCAGCCACACCGGGACTAGAGATACGCAGTATTTT	CASSHTGTRDTQYF
TRBV5-4	few	15	TRBD2	TRBJ2-2	TGTGCCAGCAGCTTGGGAGCGGGAAACACCGGGGAGCTGTTTTTT	CASSLGAGNTGELFF
TRBV27	.	12	.	TRBJ2-7	TGTGCCAGCAGACAGGGTATATACGAGCAGTACTTC	CASRQGIYEQYF
TRBV6-5	.	13	.	TRBJ2-1	TGTGCCAGCACCAGGCTCGGGGTAGATGAGCAGTTCTTC	CASTRLGVDEQFF
TRBV6-5	.	16	.	TRBJ1-1	TGTGCCAGCAGTTACACAGGCGACGGTGGGAACACTGAAGCTTTCTTT	CASSYTGDGGNTEAFF
TRBV27	once	14	.	TRBJ2-2	TGTGCCAGCAGTTTCGAACAGGGGAGGGGGGAGCTGTTTTTT	CASSFEQGRGELFF
TRBV10-3	.	15	.	TRBJ2-1	TGTGCCATCAGTGCTGGGACTGGGATCTACAATGAGCAGTTCTTC	CAISAGTGIYNEQFF
TRBV11-2	.	13	.	TRBJ2-3	TGTGCCAGCAGCCTGCCCCAGGGCCATACGCAGTATTTT	CASSLPQGHTQYF
TRBV18	.	14	.	TRBJ1-2	TGTGCCAGCTCACGAGACAGCCCGAACTATGGCTACACCTTC	CASSRDSPNYGYTF
TRBV6-4	once	15	TRBD2	TRBJ2-1	TGTGCCAGCAGTGGGTCTAGCGGGAGCTCCAATGAGCAGTTCTTC	CASSGSSGSSNEQFF
TRBV9	few	14	.	TRBJ1-4	TGTGCCAGCAGCGCGGGTTTGGCTAATGAAAAACTGTTTTTT	CASSAGLANEKLFF
TRBV19	.	13	.	TRBJ1-5	TGTGCCAGTAGTTGGTCAGTCAATCAGCCCCAGCATTTT	CASSWSVNQPQHF
TRBV9	once	14	TRBD2	TRBJ2-1	TGTGCCAGCAGCGTAGGTAGCGGGCTCGGTGAGCAGTTCTTC	CASSVGSGLGEQFF
TRBV5-1	.	14	TRBD2	TRBJ2-1	TGCGCCAGCAGCTTGGGCACTAGCGTGCTAGAGCAGTTCTTC	CASSLGTSVLEQFF
TRBV19	.	14	.	TRBJ1-3	TGTGCCAGTAGTATTGGAGGAACTGGAAACACCATATATTTT	CASSIGGTGNTIYF
TRBV24-1	.	17	TRBD2	TRBJ2-2	TGTGCCACCAGTGCCCCGGGACTAGCGGGATTGGCCGGGGAGCTGTTTTTT	CATSAPGLAGLAGELFF
TRBV11-3	.	15	TRBD1	TRBJ1-1	TGTGCCAGCAGCCTTGGGGGACAGGCGAACACTGAAGCTTTCTTT	CASSLGGQANTEAFF
TRBV10-3	.	14	.	TRBJ1-3	TGTGCCATAGGGGCGGGGGAGTCCGGAAACACCATATATTTT	CAIGAGESGNTIYF
TRBV19	.	16	TRBD1	TRBJ2-7	TGTGCCAGTAGTATTGGGCCCGGGACAGGGGGCTACGAGCAGTACTTC	CASSIGPGTGGYEQYF
TRBV3-1/TRBV3-2	.	14	TRBD1	TRBJ1-1	TGTGCCAGCAGCCAAGGGACAGGGGGGACTGAAGCTTTCTTT	CASSQGTGGTEAFF
TRBV11-2	once	15	TRBD2	TRBJ2-5	TGTGCCAGCAGCTATGGACTAGCGGATCAAGAGACCCAGTACTTC	CASSYGLADQETQYF
TRBV6-1	medium-sized	18	TRBD1	TRBJ1-3	TGTGCCAGCAGTGACGCACCGATGACAGGGCGGACTGGAAACACCATATATTTT	CASSDAPMTGRTGNTIYF
TRBV11-3	.	13	.	TRBJ2-1	TGTGCCAGCAGCTTAGATGGGGGGGGGCCGCAGTTCTTC	CASSLDGGGPQFF
TRBV27	.	15	TRBD2	TRBJ2-1	TGTGCCAGCAGTGGACTAGCGGGAGAGAGGTATGAGCAGTTCTTC	CASSGLAGERYEQFF
TRBV11-2	.	16	TRBD1	TRBJ2-5	TGTGCCAGCAGCTTAGGGGGACAGGACCCGATAGAGACCCAGTACTTC	CASSLGGQDPIETQYF
TRBV3-1/TRBV3-2	.	18	.	TRBJ1-2	TGTGCCAGCACCTCGGGGGGTGGGCCTCGTAATTTTTCCCTTGGCTACACCTTC	CASTSGGGPRNFSLGYTF
TRBV19	.	15	.	TRBJ1-5	TGTGCCAGTAGTATAGGGGGAGAAAGCAATCAGCCCCAGCATTTT	CASSIGGESNQPQHF
TRBV5-1	.	14	.	TRBJ2-3	TGCGCCAGCAGCCCCGGGACTGACACAGATACGCAGTATTTT	CASSPGTDTDTQYF
TRBV4-1	once	13	.	TRBJ1-1	TGCGCCAGCAGCCCGAGTTGGAACACTGAAGCTTTCTTT	CASSPSWNTEAFF